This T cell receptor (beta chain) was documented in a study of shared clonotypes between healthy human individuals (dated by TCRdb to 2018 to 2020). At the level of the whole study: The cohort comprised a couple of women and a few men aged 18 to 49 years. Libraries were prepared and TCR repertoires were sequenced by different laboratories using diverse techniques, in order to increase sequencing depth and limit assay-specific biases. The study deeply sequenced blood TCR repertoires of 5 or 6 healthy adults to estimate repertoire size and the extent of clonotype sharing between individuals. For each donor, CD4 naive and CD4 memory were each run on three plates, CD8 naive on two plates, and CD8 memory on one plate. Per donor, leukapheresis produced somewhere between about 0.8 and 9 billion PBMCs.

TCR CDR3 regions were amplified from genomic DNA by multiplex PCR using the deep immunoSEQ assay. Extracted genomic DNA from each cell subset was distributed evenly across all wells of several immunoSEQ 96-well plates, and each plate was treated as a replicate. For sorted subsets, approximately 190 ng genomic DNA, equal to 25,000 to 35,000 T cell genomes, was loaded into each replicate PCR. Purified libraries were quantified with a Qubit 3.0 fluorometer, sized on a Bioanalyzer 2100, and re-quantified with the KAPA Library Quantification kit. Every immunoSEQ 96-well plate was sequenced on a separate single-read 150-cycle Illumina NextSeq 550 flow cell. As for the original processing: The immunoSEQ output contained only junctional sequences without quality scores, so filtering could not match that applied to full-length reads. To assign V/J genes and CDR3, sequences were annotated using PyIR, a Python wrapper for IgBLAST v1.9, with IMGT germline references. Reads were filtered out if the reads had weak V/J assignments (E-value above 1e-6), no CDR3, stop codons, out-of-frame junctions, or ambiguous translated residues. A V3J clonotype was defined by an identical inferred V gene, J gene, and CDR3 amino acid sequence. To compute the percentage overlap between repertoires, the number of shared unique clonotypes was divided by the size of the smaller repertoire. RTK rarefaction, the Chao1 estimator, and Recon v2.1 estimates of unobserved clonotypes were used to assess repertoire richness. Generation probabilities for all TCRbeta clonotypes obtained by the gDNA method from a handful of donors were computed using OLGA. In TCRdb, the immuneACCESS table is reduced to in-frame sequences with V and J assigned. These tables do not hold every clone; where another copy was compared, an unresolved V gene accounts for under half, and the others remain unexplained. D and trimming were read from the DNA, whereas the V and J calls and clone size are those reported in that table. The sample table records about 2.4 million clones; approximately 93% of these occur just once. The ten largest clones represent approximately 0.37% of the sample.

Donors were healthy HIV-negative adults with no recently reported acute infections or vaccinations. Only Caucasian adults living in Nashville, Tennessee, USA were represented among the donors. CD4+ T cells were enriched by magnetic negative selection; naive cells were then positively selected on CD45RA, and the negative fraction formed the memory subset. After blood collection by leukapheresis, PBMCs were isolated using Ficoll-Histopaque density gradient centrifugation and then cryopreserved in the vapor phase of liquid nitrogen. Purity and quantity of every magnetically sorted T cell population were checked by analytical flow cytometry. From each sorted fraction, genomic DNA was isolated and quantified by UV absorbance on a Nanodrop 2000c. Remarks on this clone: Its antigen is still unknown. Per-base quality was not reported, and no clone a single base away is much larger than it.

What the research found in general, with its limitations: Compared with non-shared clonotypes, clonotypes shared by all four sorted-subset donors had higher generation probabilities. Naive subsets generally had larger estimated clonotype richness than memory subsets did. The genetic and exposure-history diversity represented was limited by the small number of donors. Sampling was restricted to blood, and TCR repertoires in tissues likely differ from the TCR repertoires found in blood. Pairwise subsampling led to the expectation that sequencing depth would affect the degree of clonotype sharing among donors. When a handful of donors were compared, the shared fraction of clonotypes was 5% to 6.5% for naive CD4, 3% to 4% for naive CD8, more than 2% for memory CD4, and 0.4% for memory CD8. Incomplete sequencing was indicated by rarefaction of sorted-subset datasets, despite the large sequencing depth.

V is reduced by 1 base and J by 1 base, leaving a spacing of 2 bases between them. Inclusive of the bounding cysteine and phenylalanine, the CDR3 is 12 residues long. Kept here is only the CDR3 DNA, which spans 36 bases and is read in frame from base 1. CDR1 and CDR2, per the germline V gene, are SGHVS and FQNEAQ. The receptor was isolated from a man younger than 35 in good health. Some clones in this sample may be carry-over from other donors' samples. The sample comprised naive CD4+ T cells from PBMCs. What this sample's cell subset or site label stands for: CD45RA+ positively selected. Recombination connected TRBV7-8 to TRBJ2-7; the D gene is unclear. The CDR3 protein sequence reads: CASSLVSYEQYF. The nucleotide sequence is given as TGTGCCAGCAGCTTAGTATCCTACGAGCAGTACTTC.